This section outlines one T cell receptor beta chain sequence together with its context. V shed 6 bases, J shed 7 bases, and the junction held 7 bases outside the gene matches. This CDR3 comprises 14 residues. From germline, CDR1 is KGHDR and CDR2 SFDVKD. The sample belongs to a study of blood T cell repertoires in COVID-19. Study overall: Material from acute and convalescent COVID-19 was sourced from the United States, Italy and Spain. T cells, B-cell-depleted T cells, or PBMCs provided the cDNA or gDNA that served as material.

Per the authors' pipeline: Estimated nucleated cell counts came from reference gene primer amplification. Clones were read by immunoSEQ multiplex PCR, and TCRdb kept only the in-frame ones, dropping some. Clone size and V and J calls were adopted from that table, with D and trimming inferred from the DNA. The sample consists of about 250,000 clones, around 80% of them appearing once. The V and J genes are TRBV24-1 and TRBJ2-1, with TRBD1 identical over 8 bases. The sequenced material came from peripheral blood. The receptor was isolated from a man older than 75 with acute or convalescent COVID-19. The CDR3 loop reads CATSSQGAKNEQFF. CDR3 coding DNA: TGTGCCACCAGTTCCCAGGGGGCGAAGAATGAGCAGTTCTTC.